One sample yielded the 20 T cell receptor beta chains listed below, sequenced in a study of CD8 T cells in Susac syndrome. cDNA came from about 0.46 to 1 ug RNA primed by random hexamers. From the immunoSEQ multiplex PCR reads, TCRdb called clonotypes with MiXCR, one entry per CDR3 protein. The table shows about 190,000 distinct CDR3 sequences, with about 91% occurring only once. Sequencing was done on a sample of CD4+ T cells from PBMCs. All receptors come from a human donor with Susac syndrome.

The chain is built from TRBV10-3 and TRBJ1-1; tentative D call: TRBD1 (6 bases). CDR1 and CDR2 from the germline V gene are ENHRY and SYGVKD. V lost 7 bases to trimming and J lost 3 bases, with 12 bases between them. The CDR3 is 13 amino acids. CDR3 DNA sequence: TGTGCCATCATGAACTCAGGGGACACTGAAGCTTTCTTT. Translation: CAIMNSGDTEAFF.

The chain is built from TRBV29-1 and TRBJ2-3; D remains ambiguous. This CDR3 has 12 amino acids. Per the germline V gene, CDR1 is SQVTM and CDR2 is ANQGSEA. V lost 3 bases, J lost 0 bases, and 4 bases lay in between. The chain's CDR3 is CSVDGSTDTQYF. The DNA for the CDR3 is TGCAGCGTTGATGGGAGCACAGATACGCAGTATTTT.

The chain employs TRBV3-1 and TRBJ2-7; D uncertain. The ends were cut back, 0 bases at V and 5 bases at J, with 11 bases in the middle. Germline values: CDR1 LGHDT, CDR2 YNNKEL (reference sequence). The CDR3 contains 14 residues. In DNA form, the CDR3 reads TGTGCCAGCAGCCAAGATCTTGTCGGCCACGAGCAGTACTTC. It specifies CASSQDLVGHEQYF.

The V gene is TRBV5-1, the J gene TRBJ2-7; 15 bases match TRBD2. The CDR3 runs 15 residues. V gave up 4 bases and J gave up 6 bases; unmatched junction bases: 5. Germline-derived CDR1 and CDR2 are SGHRS and YFSETQ. The chain's CDR3 is CASSQGLAGGLEQYF. The CDR3 DNA follows: TGCGCCAGCAGCCAAGGACTAGCGGGGGGGCTCGAGCAGTACTTC.

The CDR3, as DNA: TGTGCCAGCAGGCATTTGACAGAAATCGAGCAGTACTTC. It yields the protein CASRHLTEIEQYF. This chain uses TRBV7-9 with TRBJ2-7; tentatively, D is TRBD1 (5 bases). The CDR3 contains 13 residues. Germline loops: CDR1 SEHNR, CDR2 FQNEAQ (reference sequence). V lost 6 bases and J lost 6, with 15 bases in between.

This clonotype turned up a few times. The chain carries TRBV4-1 and TRBJ1-5; D remains unclear. The germline CDR1 and CDR2 sequences are MGHRA and YSYEKL. V dropped 0 bases and J dropped 3 bases, with 12 bases sitting between them. There are 16 residues in the CDR3. The CDR3 DNA sequence: TGCGCCAGCAGCCAAGAGGGTAGTACAGTCAATCAGCCCCAGCATTTT. It specifies CASSQEGSTVNQPQHF.

The chain employs TRBV6-5 and TRBJ2-7, with D possibly matching TRBD1 (6 bases). CDR3 size: 17 residues. V shed 2 bases and J shed 2 bases, with 19 bases lying between them. From germline, CDR1 is MNHEY and CDR2 SVGAGI. CDR3 DNA: TGTGCCAGCAGTTACAGCAACAACAGGGTCTTAACCTACGAGCAGTACTTC. Translated: CASSYSNNRVLTYEQYF.

In this sample, this clonotype turned up once. The gene calls are TRBV11-2 and TRBJ2-5; 9 bases agree with TRBD1. Germline V CDR1 and CDR2: SGHAT, FQNNGV. J gave up 2 bases and V 4 bases, and 11 bases lay outside the gene matches. The CDR3 length is 17 residues. The CDR3 loop is CASSWGQGQQGQETQYF. The DNA for the CDR3 is TGTGCCAGCAGCTGGGGACAGGGCCAACAGGGGCAAGAGACCCAGTACTTC.

The genes are TRBV20-1 and TRBJ2-5; TRBD2 matches 10 bases. From germline, CDR1 is DFQATT and CDR2 SNEGSKA (reference sequence). The CDR3 loop spans 16 amino acids. V shed 0 bases and J 5 bases; nucleotides not matched to a gene: 9. CDR3 nucleotides: TGCAGTGCTAGAGATCGCGGACTAGCGGTACGGGAGACCCAGTACTTC. Protein: CSARDRGLAVRETQYF.

The chain couples TRBV27 to TRBJ2-4; D is possibly TRBD1 (5 bases). Germline values: CDR1 MNHEY, CDR2 SMNVEV (reference sequence). Deletions cut 6 bases from V and 0 bases from J, with 15 bases between. CDR3 length equals 16 residues. CDR3 DNA: TGTGCCAGCAGCGGACAAAAACTCCTAGCCAAAAACATTCAGTACTTC. It specifies CASSGQKLLAKNIQYF.

This clonotype was detected once. The chain carries TRBV7-2 and TRBJ1-2; no definite D call. Trimming cost V 1 base and J 1 base, with 7 bases left between them. The length of the CDR3 is 14 residues. Germline V lookup: CDR1 SGHTA, CDR2 FQGNSA. CDR3 residues: CASSLEQSNYGYTF. DNA for the CDR3: TGTGCCAGCAGCTTAGAGCAGAGTAACTATGGCTACACCTTC.

The chain has TRBV12-3 or TRBV12-4 and TRBJ2-7; 12 bases align to TRBD2. V lost 5 bases to trimming and J lost 0 bases; unmatched junction nucleotides: 11. CDR3 length equals 18 residues. CDR3 residues: CASSPQIQLAGGSYEQYF. Here the CDR3 DNA reads TGTGCCAGCAGTCCCCAAATTCAACTAGCGGGGGGCTCCTACGAGCAGTACTTC.

V gene TRBV30 combines with J gene TRBJ1-3; TRBD1 might be the D (5 bases). The ends were cut back, 3 bases at V and 2 bases at J, with 14 bases in the middle. The CDR3 has 15 residues. The germline V gene has CDR1 GTSNPN and CDR2 SVGIG (reference sequence). The CDR3 sequence is CAWRPKGSTGNTIYF. CDR3 DNA: TGTGCCTGGAGGCCTAAGGGGTCGACTGGAAACACCATATATTTT.

The chain couples TRBV11-2 to TRBJ2-6; a weak D match, TRBD2 (7 bases). This CDR3 spans 20 amino acids. V was clipped by 0 bases and J by 4 bases, with 22 bases between them. Germline-derived CDR1 and CDR2 are SGHAT and FQNNGV. The CDR3 sequence: CASSLEPPSRGGAGANVLTF. The CDR3 bases are TGTGCCAGCAGCTTAGAGCCACCAAGTAGGGGGGGCGCGGGGGCCAACGTCCTGACTTTC.

This clonotype showed up just once. The genes are TRBV5-5 and TRBJ1-5, with D possibly TRBD1 on 6 matching bases. The CDR3 spans 14 residues. CDR1 is SGHKS and CDR2 is YYEKEE in the germline V gene (reference sequence). V gave up 1 base and J gave up 6 bases, with 11 bases separating them. The CDR3 DNA sequence: TGTGCCAGCAGCTTGACAAGGGGGACTCAGCCCCAGCATTTT. Its translation: CASSLTRGTQPQHF.

The chain carries TRBV9 and TRBJ2-2; 7 nucleotides agree with TRBD1. V shed 1 base and J 6 bases; nucleotides not matched to a gene: 3. This CDR3 is 14 amino acids long. Germline-derived CDR1 and CDR2 are SGDLS and YYNGEE. DNA of the CDR3: TGTGCCAGCAGCGTATACAGGGGATCCGGGGAGCTGTTTTTT. Translated: CASSVYRGSGELFF.

This sequence joins TRBV7-8 and TRBJ1-2, with D maybe TRBD1 (5 bases). The CDR3 spans 15 residues. Trimming stripped 1 base from V and 2 bases from J, with 11 bases between. Germline V CDR1 and CDR2: SGHVS, FQNEAQ. The CDR3 region is CASSLVAGKNYGYTF. The DNA for the CDR3 is TGTGCCAGCAGCTTAGTGGCAGGGAAGAACTATGGCTACACCTTC. Variable domain in full (rest from reference TRBV7-8 and TRBJ1-2): GAGVSQSPRYKVAKRGQDVALRCDPISGHVSLFWYQQALGQGPEFLTYFQNEAQLDKSGLPSDRFFAERPEGSVSTLKIQRTQQEDSAVYLCASSLVAGKNYGYTFGSGTRLTVV.

This chain connects TRBV20-1 to TRBJ2-7, with D possibly matching TRBD1 (6 bases). Per germline, CDR1 DFQATT and CDR2 SNEGSKA (reference sequence). The CDR3 sequence is 14 residues long. V dropped 1 base and J dropped 3 bases, with 13 bases sitting between them. The CDR3 spells CSARGDTGLYEQYF. In nucleotides, the CDR3 is TGCAGTGCTAGAGGGGACACGGGCCTCTACGAGCAGTACTTC.

This sequence joins TRBV10-3 and TRBJ2-7; tentative D call: TRBD1 (6 bases). Per germline, CDR1 ENHRY and CDR2 SYGVKD. The CDR3 extends over 11 amino acids. V lost 6 bases, J lost 5 bases, and 8 bases lay in between. This CDR3 reads CAIRQGNEQYF. The CDR3 nucleotides are TGTGCCATCAGACAGGGCAACGAGCAGTACTTC.

This clonotype showed up just once. The J gene is TRBJ1-2, the V gene TRBV10-3, with D tentatively TRBD1 (5 bases). Trimming removed 7 bases at V and 8 bases at J, with 14 bases between. This CDR3 has 12 residues. The germline gives CDR1 ENHRY, CDR2 SYGVKD. The DNA for the CDR3 is TGTGCCATCATGGAAGGGGCGTGGGGCTACACCTTC. Translation gives CAIMEGAWGYTF.